The present T cell receptor (beta chain) was sequenced within a study of blood T cell repertoires in COVID-19. Sequencing was performed with immunoSEQ multiplex PCR; in TCRdb, only in-frame clones are kept and a portion is missing. The data contain around 160,000 clones, over 70% of them singletons. Recovered participants had two consecutive negative NP/OP PCR tests, healthcare professional clearance, or symptom resolution. In germline, CDR1 is SEHNR, CDR2 FQNEAQ (reference sequence). V lost 1 base, J lost 8 bases, and 14 bases lay in between. The CDR3 covers 15 residues. The chain employs TRBV7-9 and TRBJ1-4; a possible D gene is TRBD1 (5 bases). This receptor was obtained from a woman in her sixties or seventies who had recovered from COVID-19. The sample comprised PBMCs or T cells enriched from blood (not recorded which). The CDR3 reads CASSLDTRGEEKLFF. CDR3 bases: TGTGCCAGCAGCTTAGATACAAGGGGCGAAGAAAAACTGTTTTTT.